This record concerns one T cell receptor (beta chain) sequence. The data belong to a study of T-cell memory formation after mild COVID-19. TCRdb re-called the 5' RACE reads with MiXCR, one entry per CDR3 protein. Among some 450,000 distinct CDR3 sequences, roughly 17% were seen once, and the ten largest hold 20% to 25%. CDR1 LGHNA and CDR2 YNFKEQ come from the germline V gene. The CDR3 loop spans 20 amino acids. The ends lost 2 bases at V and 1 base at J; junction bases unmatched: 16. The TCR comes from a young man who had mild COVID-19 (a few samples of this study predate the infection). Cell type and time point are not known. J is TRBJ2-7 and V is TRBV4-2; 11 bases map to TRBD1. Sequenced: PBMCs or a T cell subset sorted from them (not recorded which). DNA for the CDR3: TGTGCCAGCAGCCAACATTTCAGGGACAGGGGGTATTCTTGGTCCTACGAGCAGTACTTC. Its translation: CASSQHFRDRGYSWSYEQYF.